The present T cell receptor (beta chain) was sequenced within a study of blood T cells in healthy people across ages. Points from the study as a whole: The study found more naive CD4+ cells and higher diversity in long-lived than aged donors.

Comment on this clonotype: Its matching antigen is unknown.

The use of a sample-barcoded 5' primer and a J-beta primer mix characterized a second PCR of roughly 6 to 11 cycles. Each cDNA molecule, via a template-switch adaptor with 12 random nucleotides, was tagged. TCRdb redid the calling of the 5' RACE reads with MiXCR, one entry per CDR3 protein. This sample has more than 650,000 distinct CDR3 sequences, with roughly 25% found just once. The V gene's germline CDR1 is SGHVS and CDR2 FQNEAQ. The CDR3 loop spans 14 amino acids. Trimming pared 1 base from V and 5 bases from J, leaving 12 bases between. These same data were also listed under a study on T cells of mothers and their children.

The chain carries TRBV7-8 and TRBJ2-7; the D gene is possibly TRBD1 (5 bases). The material sequenced was blood. This clonotype was sampled from a boy aged 5 to 17 in good health. The CDR3, as DNA: TGTGCCAGCAGCTTAGAGGCCCCAGGGAACGAGCAGTACTTC. Its protein product is CASSLEAPGNEQYF. Full variable domain (outside the CDR3, taken from reference TRBV7-8 and TRBJ2-7): GAGVSQSPRYKVAKRGQDVALRCDPISGHVSLFWYQQALGQGPEFLTYFQNEAQLDKSGLPSDRFFAERPEGSVSTLKIQRTQQEDSAVYLCASSLEAPGNEQYFGPGTRLTVT.